The rows below give T cell receptor beta chains drawn from one sample of a study of CD4+ T cells in melanoma. The assay was immunoSEQ multiplex PCR, and TCRdb's table has in-frame clones only and misses some. The sample has about 50,000 clones, roughly 89% seen once. Sequences were obtained from peripheral blood. The origin of the receptors is a human donor with melanoma. The CDR3 runs from the conserved cysteine through the conserved F or W. The D gene is left open where the match is weak. Clone sizes are given selectively: once, few, many, or a class where the clone is expanded.

v_gene: TRBV7-2
j_gene: TRBJ1-5
abundance: -
d_gene: TRBD1
len: 17
CDR3nt: TGTGCCAGCAGCTCGACAGGGGGGCCGTATAGCAATCAGCCCCAGCATTTT
CDR3aa: CASSSTGGPYSNQPQHF

v_gene: TRBV11-2
j_gene: TRBJ1-4
abundance: -
d_gene: TRBD1
len: 14
CDR3nt: TGTGCCAGCAGACGACCGGGACAGGGTGAAAAACTGTTTTTT
CDR3aa: CASRRPGQGEKLFF

v_gene: TRBV9
j_gene: TRBJ2-3
abundance: -
d_gene: TRBD2
len: 16
CDR3nt: TGTGCCAGCAGCCCCCTTCTGTTTAGCGGGGGGGTCGGGCAGTATTTT
CDR3aa: CASSPLLFSGGVGQYF

v_gene: TRBV4-2
j_gene: TRBJ2-7
abundance: once
d_gene: TRBD1
len: 18
CDR3nt: TGTGCCAGCAGCCAAGATGGTTGGGACAGGGGGCGAACCTACGAGCAGTACTTC
CDR3aa: CASSQDGWDRGRTYEQYF

v_gene: TRBV7-3
j_gene: TRBJ2-3
abundance: -
d_gene: TRBD2
len: 14
CDR3nt: TGTGCCAGCAGCCGAGCGGGGGGGCCAGATACGCAGTATTTT
CDR3aa: CASSRAGGPDTQYF

v_gene: TRBV5-1
j_gene: TRBJ2-1
abundance: -
d_gene: -
len: 14
CDR3nt: TGCGCCAGCAGCTTGGTAGGGGCTTACAATGAGCAGTTCTTC
CDR3aa: CASSLVGAYNEQFF

v_gene: TRBV5-4
j_gene: TRBJ2-3
abundance: -
d_gene: TRBD2
len: 18
CDR3nt: TGTGCCAGCAGCTCAGGACTAGCGGGAGCGACGGGCACAGATACGCAGTATTTT
CDR3aa: CASSSGLAGATGTDTQYF

v_gene: TRBV4-1
j_gene: TRBJ2-1
abundance: once
d_gene: -
len: 11
CDR3nt: TGCGCCAGCAGCCAAGCCCGGACCCTTTTCTTC
CDR3aa: CASSQARTLFF

v_gene: TRBV30
j_gene: TRBJ2-3
abundance: -
d_gene: -
len: 13
CDR3nt: TGTGCCTGGAGTTTCAGAGGCACAGATACGCAGTATTTT
CDR3aa: CAWSFRGTDTQYF

v_gene: TRBV2
j_gene: TRBJ1-2
abundance: -
d_gene: -
len: 13
CDR3nt: TGTGCCAGCAGTTACGTCCCGGGCTATGGCTACACCTTC
CDR3aa: CASSYVPGYGYTF

v_gene: TRBV14
j_gene: TRBJ2-7
abundance: -
d_gene: -
len: 13
CDR3nt: TGTGCCAGCAGCCAATGGAGTGTTGACGAGCAGTACTTC
CDR3aa: CASSQWSVDEQYF

v_gene: TRBV4-1
j_gene: TRBJ1-4
abundance: -
d_gene: -
len: 18
CDR3nt: TGCGCCAGCAGCCAAGATCGGGCCAGGGTCGGGGTACAGGAAAAACTGTTTTTT
CDR3aa: CASSQDRARVGVQEKLFF

v_gene: TRBV28
j_gene: TRBJ1-1
abundance: -
d_gene: -
len: 13
CDR3nt: TGTGCCAGCAGTTTAGGGATGAACACTGAAGCTTTCTTT
CDR3aa: CASSLGMNTEAFF

v_gene: TRBV2
j_gene: TRBJ1-1
abundance: -
d_gene: TRBD1
len: 16
CDR3nt: TGTGCCAGCAGTTCCCCCGGGACAGGGGAGAACACTGAAGCTTTCTTT
CDR3aa: CASSSPGTGENTEAFF

v_gene: TRBV2
j_gene: TRBJ1-4
abundance: few
d_gene: -
len: 15
CDR3nt: TGTGCCAGCAGTGGGTTTGCCGCAACTAATGAAAAACTGTTTTTT
CDR3aa: CASSGFAATNEKLFF

v_gene: TRBV6-5
j_gene: TRBJ2-7
abundance: -
d_gene: TRBD2
len: 13
CDR3nt: TGTGCCAGCAGTTACTGGGGGGGAGGCGAGCAGTACTTC
CDR3aa: CASSYWGGGEQYF

v_gene: TRBV6-1
j_gene: TRBJ2-7
abundance: -
d_gene: -
len: 16
CDR3nt: TGTGCCAGCAGTGAAGCCCTAGTGCAGTGGAGCAACGAGCAGTACTTC
CDR3aa: CASSEALVQWSNEQYF

v_gene: TRBV19
j_gene: TRBJ2-7
abundance: -
d_gene: TRBD1
len: 17
CDR3nt: TGTGCCAGTAGTTCGGGACAGGGGAGAATGAGCTCCTACGAGCAGTACTTC
CDR3aa: CASSSGQGRMSSYEQYF

v_gene: TRBV7-9
j_gene: TRBJ1-2
abundance: once
d_gene: -
len: 16
CDR3nt: TGTGCCAGCAGCTTTATTGTGGAACAGAATAACTATGGCTACACCTTC
CDR3aa: CASSFIVEQNNYGYTF

v_gene: TRBV2
j_gene: TRBJ1-1
abundance: -
d_gene: -
len: 18
CDR3nt: TGTGCCAGCAACCCGCGAAGGAATACCGGGACCGAGAACACTGAAGCTTTCTTT
CDR3aa: CASNPRRNTGTENTEAFF

v_gene: TRBV6-5
j_gene: TRBJ2-6
abundance: -
d_gene: -
len: 15
CDR3nt: TGTGCCAGCAGACGGGACGCCCCTGGGGCCAACGTCCTGACTTTC
CDR3aa: CASRRDAPGANVLTF

v_gene: TRBV14
j_gene: TRBJ2-7
abundance: -
d_gene: -
len: 14
CDR3nt: TGTGCCAGCAGCCAAGACCCCAACTCCTACGAGCAGTACTTC
CDR3aa: CASSQDPNSYEQYF

v_gene: TRBV7-2
j_gene: TRBJ2-1
abundance: -
d_gene: -
len: 15
CDR3nt: TGTGCCAGCAGCTTCCTTCCGGTACAGTACAATGAGCAGTTCTTC
CDR3aa: CASSFLPVQYNEQFF

v_gene: TRBV28
j_gene: TRBJ1-2
abundance: -
d_gene: -
len: 14
CDR3nt: TGTGCCAGCACCTCCCGGGGGGGCGCGGGGGGCTACACCTTC
CDR3aa: CASTSRGGAGGYTF

v_gene: TRBV9
j_gene: TRBJ2-7
abundance: -
d_gene: -
len: 14
CDR3nt: TGTGCCAGCAGCACCGGGACGGCTTATGGGACGCAGTACTTC
CDR3aa: CASSTGTAYGTQYF

v_gene: TRBV14
j_gene: TRBJ1-6
abundance: -
d_gene: -
len: 14
CDR3nt: TGTGCCAGCAGCCAAGATCGAAGCTTTGCACCCCTCCACTTT
CDR3aa: CASSQDRSFAPLHF

v_gene: TRBV16
j_gene: TRBJ1-6
abundance: -
d_gene: -
len: 15
CDR3nt: TGTGCCAGCAGCCCAACGGGGGTTCTTAATTCACCCCTCCACTTT
CDR3aa: CASSPTGVLNSPLHF

v_gene: TRBV28
j_gene: TRBJ1-2
abundance: -
d_gene: -
len: 13
CDR3nt: TGTGCCAGCAGTTTTATATCCAGAGATGGCTACACCTTC
CDR3aa: CASSFISRDGYTF

v_gene: TRBV9
j_gene: TRBJ2-3
abundance: -
d_gene: -
len: 14
CDR3nt: TGTGCCAGCGGGCAGGGGGGGTACACAGATACGCAGTATTTT
CDR3aa: CASGQGGYTDTQYF

v_gene: TRBV7-9
j_gene: TRBJ1-2
abundance: -
d_gene: -
len: 15
CDR3nt: TGTGCCAGCAGCTTTATAGACCGAGGACTTTATGGCTACACCTTC
CDR3aa: CASSFIDRGLYGYTF

v_gene: TRBV5-1
j_gene: TRBJ1-2
abundance: -
d_gene: -
len: 13
CDR3nt: TGCGCCAGCAGCTTGGGACGGCTGGGGGGCTACACCTTC
CDR3aa: CASSLGRLGGYTF

v_gene: TRBV6-1
j_gene: TRBJ1-6
abundance: -
d_gene: -
len: 16
CDR3nt: TGTGCCAGCAGTGACCCCTGGGAAACCTATAATTCACCCCTCCACTTT
CDR3aa: CASSDPWETYNSPLHF

v_gene: TRBV28
j_gene: TRBJ2-1
abundance: -
d_gene: TRBD1
len: 15
CDR3nt: TGTGCCGGTTCACAGGGGGAAAAGGTAAAAGCTGAGCAGTTCTTC
CDR3aa: CAGSQGEKVKAEQFF

v_gene: TRBV5-1
j_gene: TRBJ1-3
abundance: -
d_gene: TRBD1
len: 15
CDR3nt: TGCGCCAGCAGCCAGGGACAGGGAACGGGAAACACCATATATTTT
CDR3aa: CASSQGQGTGNTIYF

v_gene: TRBV27
j_gene: TRBJ1-2
abundance: -
d_gene: -
len: 13
CDR3nt: TGTGCCAGCAGTTTGGAGGGGAGGGATGGCTACACCTTC
CDR3aa: CASSLEGRDGYTF

v_gene: TRBV14
j_gene: TRBJ2-1
abundance: once
d_gene: -
len: 12
CDR3nt: TGTGCCAGCGGACTAAGGGGAGGCGAGCAGTTCTTC
CDR3aa: CASGLRGGEQFF

v_gene: TRBV9
j_gene: TRBJ2-1
abundance: once
d_gene: -
len: 13
CDR3nt: TGTGCCAGCAGCGCCGAATCAGGCTATGAGCAGTTCTTC
CDR3aa: CASSAESGYEQFF

v_gene: TRBV6-1
j_gene: TRBJ1-4
abundance: -
d_gene: TRBD1
len: 14
CDR3nt: TGTGCCAGCACCCGACAGGGCGGGAATGAAAAACTGTTTTTT
CDR3aa: CASTRQGGNEKLFF

v_gene: TRBV30
j_gene: TRBJ1-4
abundance: -
d_gene: -
len: 14
CDR3nt: TGTGCCTGGAGTTATATTTCAACTAATGAAAAACTGTTTTTT
CDR3aa: CAWSYISTNEKLFF

v_gene: TRBV7-2
j_gene: TRBJ1-2
abundance: -
d_gene: -
len: 14
CDR3nt: TGTGCCAGCAGCTTAGTTCCGGATACCTATGGCTACACCTTC
CDR3aa: CASSLVPDTYGYTF

v_gene: TRBV28
j_gene: TRBJ1-1
abundance: once
d_gene: -
len: 16
CDR3nt: TGTGCCAGCAGTTCCGGCGGGGGACCCCCGGGCACTGAAGCTTTCTTT
CDR3aa: CASSSGGGPPGTEAFF

v_gene: TRBV5-4
j_gene: TRBJ1-2
abundance: -
d_gene: -
len: 13
CDR3nt: TGTGCCAGCAGCTTGGACAGGGACTATGGCTACACCTTC
CDR3aa: CASSLDRDYGYTF

v_gene: TRBV11-2
j_gene: TRBJ2-7
abundance: -
d_gene: -
len: 14
CDR3nt: TGTGCCAGCAGCTCTGTCAGGGACGCCTACGAGCAGTACTTC
CDR3aa: CASSSVRDAYEQYF

v_gene: TRBV7-9
j_gene: TRBJ1-1
abundance: -
d_gene: -
len: 13
CDR3nt: TGTGCCAGCAGCCTGATGGGGGCCACTGAAGCTTTCTTT
CDR3aa: CASSLMGATEAFF

v_gene: TRBV11-2
j_gene: TRBJ2-1
abundance: -
d_gene: -
len: 15
CDR3nt: TGTGCCAGCAGCTTAGATCGTCGGGACGGCAATGAGCAGTTCTTC
CDR3aa: CASSLDRRDGNEQFF